This record looks at one T cell receptor beta chain sequence and its context. Its antigen target is currently unknown. No base-level quality is on record; no much larger clone is a single base apart. The cysteine opens and the phenylalanine closes a CDR3 of 13 amino acids. Left in the record is the CDR3 DNA by itself, 39 bases read in frame from the first base. Unmatched junction bases come to 4, with V trimmed by 7 bases and J by 4 bases. From the germline V gene (reference sequence), CDR1 is LNHDA and CDR2 is SQIVND. This sample is drawn from a study of CD8 T cells in Susac syndrome (dated by TCRdb to between 2018 and 2020). In the study overall: Repertoire sequencing was used to test whether CD8+ T cell activation and differentiation in Susac syndrome was antigen driven. The clonality of the CD8+ T cell repertoire was compared across approximately twelve healthy donors, roughly 14 Susac syndrome patients and roughly 16 multiple sclerosis patients.

Results the study describes overall, beyond this receptor: The number of individuals in the TCR sequencing and HLA analysis was recognized as being relatively small.

High-throughput TCR beta sequencing profiled peripheral blood CD8+ and CD4+ T cells from healthy donors, Susac syndrome patients and multiple sclerosis patients. The multiple sclerosis controls were treatment-naive patients who had stable or active relapsing-remitting disease and met the revised McDonald criteria. CD8+ TEMRA cells were enriched by FACS, while bulk CD8+ and CD4+ T cells were purified by magnetic negative isolation. Blood was drawn into EDTA tubes, processed within 24 hours, and PBMCs were isolated by density gradient centrifugation. PBMCs intended for TCR sequencing were cryopreserved in liquid nitrogen and were subsequently thawed in a 37 degrees C water bath. The sorted or isolated CD4+, CD8+ and CD8+ TEMRA cells had a purity of 90% or higher. RNA was extracted using the RNeasy kit, and about 0.5 to 1 ug of the RNA was reverse transcribed with random hexamers. TCR beta CDR3 regions were amplified with the immunoSEQ multiplex PCR assay covering 54 Vbeta and 13 Jbeta segments. To correct PCR amplification bias, a synthetic template baseline was used for both primer optimization and computational correction. In the authors' own workflow: Reads were annotated to V, D and J genes according to IMGT and were analyzed with immunoSEQ Analyzer, with only productive sequences retained. Clonality was calculated as one minus the Shannon entropy normalized by log2 of the number of productive unique sequences. For each patient and control, public and private clones were evaluated among the 100 most prevalent clones. Clones were defined as Susac-specific if absent from the healthy and MS cohorts, from over a thousand published viral clones and from other ImmuneACCESS disease sequences. Clones were called with MiXCR by TCRdb after fastp trimmed the public reads at Q25, and only in-frame beta chains were retained. Rows are combined by CDR3 protein, so each entry shows the most common genes and DNA. None of the V and J calls come from the authors' own analysis; TCRdb made them. The sample contains some 400,000 distinct CDR3 sequences, roughly 85% of them found a single time. The top ten clones comprise about 0.12% of the sample.

Rearrangement joined TRBV19 to TRBJ1-5; TRBD1 aligns with 7 central bases. The clonotype comes from a human donor with multiple sclerosis. The specimen sequenced was CD8+ T cells from PBMCs. The CDR3 amino acid sequence is: CASTDRPNQPQHF. The base sequence is TGTGCCAGTACGGACAGGCCGAATCAGCCCCAGCATTTT.